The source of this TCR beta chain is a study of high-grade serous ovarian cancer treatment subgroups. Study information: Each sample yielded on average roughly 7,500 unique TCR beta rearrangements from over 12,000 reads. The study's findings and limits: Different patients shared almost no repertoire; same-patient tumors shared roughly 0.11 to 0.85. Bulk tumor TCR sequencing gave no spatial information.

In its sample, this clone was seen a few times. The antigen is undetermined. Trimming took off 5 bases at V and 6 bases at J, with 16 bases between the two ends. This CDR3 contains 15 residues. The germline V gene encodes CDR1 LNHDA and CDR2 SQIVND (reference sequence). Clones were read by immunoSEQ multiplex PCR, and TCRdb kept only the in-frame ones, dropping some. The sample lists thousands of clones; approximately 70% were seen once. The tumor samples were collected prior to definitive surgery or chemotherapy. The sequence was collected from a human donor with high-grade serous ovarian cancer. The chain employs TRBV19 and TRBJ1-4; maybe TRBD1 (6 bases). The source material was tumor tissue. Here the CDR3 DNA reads TGTGCCAGTAGTTCCAGGGGAGGGGGATATGAAAAACTGTTTTTT. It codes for CASSSRGGGYEKLFF.